The 27 T cell receptor beta chains below were found in one sample sequenced in a study of control samples from healthy donors and cancer patients. Only in-frame clones appear in the TCRdb table, and some are missing; sequencing was by immunoSEQ multiplex PCR. This table holds approximately 170,000 clones, 90% to 95% found once. Sequenced input: blood. Receptors originate from a man aged 30 to 39 in good health.

V is TRBV28 and J is TRBJ2-6; D may be TRBD2 (5 bases). Germline loops: CDR1 MDHEN, CDR2 SYDVKM. The length of the CDR3 is 17 residues. Trimming removed 3 bases from V and 1 base from J, with 13 bases in between. The CDR3 sequence is CASSFRAGLSGANVLTF. Written as DNA, the CDR3 is TGTGCCAGCAGTTTCCGCGCGGGCTTATCTGGGGCCAACGTCCTGACTTTC.

Turning to this clone: At one end, the junction sequence differs from germline, possibly due to a read error. J is TRBJ2-5 and V is TRBV19; D is unresolved. Germline V gives CDR1 LNHDA, CDR2 SQIVND (reference sequence). This CDR3 has 12 residues. The CDR3 here is CASSTPQGTQYF. CDR3 DNA sequence: TGTGCCAGTAGTACTCCCCAAGGGACCCAGTACTTC.

V gene TRBV30 combines with J gene TRBJ2-7; no firm D call. Trimming cost V 0 bases and J 11 bases, with 14 bases left between them. CDR1 is GTSNPN, CDR2 SVGIG, per germline (reference sequence). This CDR3 contains 12 residues. Here the CDR3 reads CAWSVLAGREYF. The CDR3, as DNA: TGTGCCTGGAGTGTACTGGCAGGTCGCGAGTACTTC.

Turning to this clone: The same CDR3 can be traced to other DNA sequences in this sample. This chain joins TRBV3-1 (or the pseudogene TRBV3-2) and TRBJ1-1; D unclear. This CDR3 has 12 amino acids. Trimming stripped 1 base from V and 4 bases from J, with 4 bases between. Looked up from germline, CDR1 is LGHDT and CDR2 is YNNKEL (reference sequence). The chain's CDR3 is CASSQGGTEAFF. DNA for the CDR3: TGTGCCAGCAGCCAAGGCGGCACTGAAGCTTTCTTT.

This clone was seen once. V gene TRBV4-2 combines with J gene TRBJ2-1; 12 bases map to TRBD2. The V and J ends lost 5 bases and 4 bases, in that order; junction bases with no gene match: 6. CDR3 length: 16 amino acids. Germline CDR1 reads LGHNA; CDR2 reads YNFKEQ. Here the CDR3 reads CASSGLAGGAYNEQFF. DNA of the CDR3: TGTGCCAGCAGCGGGCTAGCGGGGGGGGCTTACAATGAGCAGTTCTTC.

The chain has TRBV25-1 and TRBJ1-2; D ambiguous. This CDR3 contains 14 residues. The V end was cut by 3 bases, the J end by 0 bases, with 8 bases between. Per the germline V gene, CDR1 is MGHDK and CDR2 is SYGVNS. CDR3 in amino acids: CASSDWAANYGYTF. For the CDR3, the DNA is TGTGCCAGCAGTGATTGGGCGGCTAACTATGGCTACACCTTC.

The V and J genes are TRBV28 and TRBJ1-2; D is possibly TRBD1 (5 bases). The CDR3 totals 14 residues. The V end was cut by 3 bases, the J end by 7 bases, with 15 bases between. The germline V gene encodes CDR1 MDHEN and CDR2 SYDVKM. CDR3: CASSLRTGGVGYTF. CDR3 in DNA: TGTGCCAGCAGTTTGAGGACCGGGGGGGTTGGCTACACCTTC.

The rearrangement uses TRBV6-1 and TRBJ1-1; the D gene is possibly TRBD1 (5 bases). The CDR3 runs to 12 residues. Germline lookup yields CDR1 MNHNS and CDR2 SASEGT. The V gene lost 2 bases and the J gene lost 11 bases, with 12 bases spanning the gap. DNA of the CDR3: TGTGCCAGCAGTGAAACGGGGGGGGACGCTTTCTTT. As protein: CASSETGGDAFF.

V and J are TRBV27 and TRBJ1-1; a possible D gene is TRBD1 (5 bases). Trimming left V 2 bases short and J 4 bases short, with 11 bases between. Germline-derived CDR1 and CDR2 are MNHEY and SMNVEV (reference sequence). The length of the CDR3 is 14 residues. This CDR3 is CASSLNWGPTEAFF. The CDR3 DNA follows: TGTGCCAGCAGTTTAAACTGGGGCCCCACTGAAGCTTTCTTT.

This rearrangement joins TRBV9 to TRBJ1-1, with D possibly TRBD1 on 6 matching bases. Trimming pared 4 bases from V and 1 base from J, leaving 14 bases between. Germline loops: CDR1 SGDLS, CDR2 YYNGEE. This CDR3 spans 15 amino acids. The CDR3 DNA sequence: TGTGCCAGCAGCCGCAGGGGCAATCCGAACACTGAAGCTTTCTTT. Translation: CASSRRGNPNTEAFF.

V usage is TRBV7-8 and J usage is TRBJ2-6; 9 bases align to TRBD1. V was pared by 3 bases and J by 0 bases, with 3 bases of the junction left unmatched. Germline lookup yields CDR1 SGHVS and CDR2 FQNEAQ. There are 17 residues in the CDR3. CDR3 sequence reads: CASSFPGQGSGANVLTF. Written as DNA, the CDR3 is TGTGCCAGCAGCTTCCCGGGACAGGGCTCTGGGGCCAACGTCCTGACTTTC.

The chain combines TRBV18 with TRBJ2-4; 9 bases are a match to TRBD1. V gave up 4 bases and J gave up 6 bases; unmatched junction bases: 7. In germline, CDR1 is KGHSH, CDR2 LQKENI. The length of the CDR3 is 15 residues. As DNA, the CDR3 is TGTGCCAGCTCACAAATACAGGGGGCGGGAAACATTCAGTACTTC. It encodes CASSQIQGAGNIQYF.

The V gene is TRBV24-1, the J gene TRBJ2-1; D not certain. CDR3 length: 13 amino acids. From germline, CDR1 is KGHDR and CDR2 SFDVKD. V was clipped by 4 bases and J by 3 bases, with 6 bases between them. The CDR3 DNA is TGTGCCACCAGTGACCGACACTACAATGAGCAGTTCTTC. Its translation is CATSDRHYNEQFF.

This rearrangement joins TRBV3-1 (or the pseudogene TRBV3-2) to TRBJ2-5, with D maybe TRBD1 (6 bases). CDR1 is LGHDT and CDR2 is YNNKEL in the germline V gene (reference sequence). There are 16 residues in the CDR3. The V end lost 4 bases, the J end lost 0 bases, and 15 bases lay between the germline ends. In DNA form, the CDR3 reads TGTGCCAGCAGCCGGTTCGACAGGCTGCACCAAGAGACCCAGTACTTC. It is translated as CASSRFDRLHQETQYF.

The chain recombines TRBV19 with TRBJ1-1, with D possibly matching TRBD1 (6 bases). The CDR3 runs to 15 residues. V was trimmed by 6 bases and J by 0 bases, leaving 14 bases between them. Germline values: CDR1 LNHDA, CDR2 SQIVND (reference sequence). The CDR3 nucleotides are TGTGCCAGTAGAACAGGGCTCAGGGTGAACACTGAAGCTTTCTTT. This sequence encodes CASRTGLRVNTEAFF.

The rearrangement links TRBV9 to TRBJ1-6; no reliable D call. This CDR3 region has 13 residues. Trimming took 0 bases from V and 7 from J, leaving 5 bases between them. Germline CDR1 is SGDLS and CDR2 is YYNGEE. DNA of the CDR3: TGTGCCAGCAGCGTAGATCTGAATTCACCCCTCCACTTT. Encoded protein: CASSVDLNSPLHF.

The chain couples TRBV5-4 to TRBJ2-3; D remains unclear. V lost 4 bases to trimming and J lost 2 bases, with 5 bases between them. The CDR3 runs 12 residues. Germline V gives CDR1 SGHNT, CDR2 YYREEE (reference sequence). CDR3 amino acids: CASSALTDTQYF. As DNA, the CDR3 is TGTGCCAGCAGCGCTCTCACAGATACGCAGTATTTT.

The CDR3 nucleotides are TGTGCCAGCAGTCCGGGACTAGCGGGAGCATGGTCGAATGAGCAGTTCTTC. Translating gives CASSPGLAGAWSNEQFF. V is TRBV6-6 and J is TRBJ2-1; 14 nucleotides match TRBD2. The J segment lost 7 bases and the V segment lost 5 bases, leaving 10 bases of the junction unmatched. CDR3 length equals 17 residues. The germline CDR1 and CDR2 sequences are MNHNY and SVGAGI (reference sequence).

The CDR3 DNA follows: TGTGCCAGCAGCTTGGTTAAAGATACGCAGTATTTT. Protein product: CASSLVKDTQYF. The genes are TRBV7-9 and TRBJ2-3; D unresolved. V lost 3 bases to trimming and J lost 5 bases, with 6 bases between them. The V gene's germline CDR1 is SEHNR and CDR2 FQNEAQ (reference sequence). CDR3 length equals 12 residues.

The chain is built from TRBV3-1 (or the pseudogene TRBV3-2) and TRBJ1-3, with TRBD1 matching 7 bases. The J segment lost 2 bases and the V segment lost 5 bases, leaving 6 bases of the junction unmatched. The CDR3 covers 15 residues. CDR1 is LGHDT, CDR2 YNNKEL, per germline (reference sequence). The CDR3 region is CASSREGGTGNTIYF. The DNA for the CDR3 is TGTGCCAGCAGCAGGGAAGGGGGCACTGGAAACACCATATATTTT.

The chain recombines TRBV5-4 with TRBJ2-1; 12 bases are a match to TRBD2. Germline V gene sequence: CDR1 SGHNT, CDR2 YYREEE (reference sequence). The CDR3 spans 15 residues. Losses at the gene ends were 6 bases for V and 5 bases for J; bases not matched to a gene: 6. The CDR3 DNA reads TGTGCCAGCAACGACGGACTAGCGGGGAACAATGAGCAGTTCTTC. It translates to CASNDGLAGNNEQFF.

The chain employs TRBV5-1 and TRBJ1-2; D not certain. Looked up from germline, CDR1 is SGHRS and CDR2 is YFSETQ. CDR3 length equals 14 residues. Deletions cut 0 bases from V and 5 bases from J, with 11 bases between. The CDR3 DNA follows: TGCGCCAGCAGCTTGGAGTTGGGGAAGTATGGCTACACCTTC. Translation gives CASSLELGKYGYTF.

The chain joins TRBV29-1 to TRBJ1-1, with 8 nucleotides matching TRBD1. The CDR3 consists of 13 residues. From germline, CDR1 is SQVTM and CDR2 ANQGSEA. With V trimmed by 2 bases and J by 4 bases, 3 bases remained unmatched. Written as DNA, the CDR3 is TGCAGCGTTGAATACAGGGGGATCACTGAAGCTTTCTTT. Protein: CSVEYRGITEAFF. The variable domain in full, completed from reference TRBV29-1 and TRBJ1-1, reads SAVISQKPSRDICQRGTSLTIQCQVDSQVTMMFWYRQQPGQSLTLIATANQGSEATYESGFVIDKFPISRPNLTFSTLTVSNMSPEDSSIYLCSVEYRGITEAFFGQGTRLTVV.

V usage is TRBV12-3 or TRBV12-4 and J usage is TRBJ1-2; no clear D gene. V shed 1 base and J shed 5 bases, with 8 bases lying between them. The CDR3 totals 13 residues. CDR3 DNA: TGTGCCAGCAGTTTAGTAACCGATTATGGCTACACCTTC. It yields the protein CASSLVTDYGYTF.

This clone appeared a single time. The V and J genes are TRBV11-2 and TRBJ2-5; no definite D call. Germline values: CDR1 SGHAT, CDR2 FQNNGV. Between the trimmed V and J ends, which lost 3 bases and 5 bases, there was a span of 4 bases. This CDR3 has 11 amino acids. CDR3 sequence reads: CASSFRETQYF. The CDR3 DNA reads TGTGCCAGCAGCTTCCGTGAGACCCAGTACTTC. Full variable domain (outside the CDR3, taken from reference TRBV11-2 and TRBJ2-5): EAGVAQSPRYKIIEKRQSVAFWCNPISGHATLYWYQQILGQGPKLLIQFQNNGVVDDSQLPKDRFSAERLKGVDSTLKIQPAKLEDSAVYLCASSFRETQYFGPGTRLLVL.

The V and J genes are TRBV11-2 and TRBJ1-3, with no clear D. Germline V gives CDR1 SGHAT, CDR2 FQNNGV. This CDR3 region has 14 residues. Trimming pared 1 base from V and 0 bases from J, leaving 4 bases between. The CDR3 nucleotides are TGTGCCAGCAGCTTAGCAGTCTCTGGAAACACCATATATTTT. Protein product: CASSLAVSGNTIYF.

The chain joins TRBV7-3 to TRBJ2-5, with D maybe TRBD1 (6 bases). In germline, CDR1 is SGHTA, CDR2 FQGTGA. This CDR3 is built from 16 residues. V lost 5 bases and J 5 bases, leaving 21 bases between the germline ends. The DNA for the CDR3 is TGTGCCAGCAGCCCGTTCCGGGACACAAGGGGGGAGACCCAGTACTTC. This sequence encodes CASSPFRDTRGETQYF.